The next 4 T cell receptor beta chains were all read from a single sample in a study of OX40 agonist ivuxolimab in advanced cancers. Sequenced by immunoSEQ multiplex PCR; TCRdb stores in-frame clones only, minus some. The sample contains 57,000 or so clones, about 93% of which appear only once. The sample consisted of CD4+ or CD8+ T cells sorted from blood, taken in a trial of the OX40 agonist ivuxolimab. The receptors come from an adult with an advanced solid tumor such as melanoma, head and neck, liver or kidney cancer.

The chain is built from TRBV28 and TRBJ2-3, with TRBD2 as a possible D gene (7 bases). The CDR3 has 15 amino acids. V lost 6 bases and J 3 bases, leaving 16 bases between the germline ends. The germline CDR1 and CDR2 sequences are MDHEN and SYDVKM. CDR3 DNA: TGTGCCAGCAGCCGCCCCAGGGGAGGGACAGATACGCAGTATTTT. Its translation is CASSRPRGGTDTQYF.

The J gene is TRBJ2-7, the V gene TRBV7-9, with 7 positions matching TRBD2. Germline loops: CDR1 SEHNR, CDR2 FQNEAQ (reference sequence). The junction had 11 bases not matched to a gene; V was cut back by 5 bases and J by 7 bases. This CDR3 region has 14 residues. The CDR3 nucleotides are TGTGCCAGCAGCGCCCGGGACTGGGGGGGAGAGCAGTACTTC. It encodes CASSARDWGGEQYF.

The rearrangement joins TRBV27 to TRBJ1-1, with D tentatively TRBD1 (6 bases). Germline CDR1 MNHEY, CDR2 SMNVEV (reference sequence). V was clipped by 1 base and J by 4 bases, with 10 bases between them. The CDR3 length is 14 residues. Here the CDR3 reads CASSLWGAATEAFF. For the CDR3, the DNA is TGTGCCAGCAGTTTATGGGGGGCGGCCACTGAAGCTTTCTTT.

The gene calls are TRBV6-5 and TRBJ1-2, with 12 bases identical to TRBD1. The CDR3 runs to 15 residues. CDR1 is MNHEY and CDR2 is SVGAGI in the germline V gene. V lost 5 bases, J lost 7 bases, and 8 bases stayed unmatched. The CDR3 region has the DNA TGTGCCAGCAGTCAGGGACAGGGGGCCGTCGGTGGCTACACCTTC. Its translation is CASSQGQGAVGGYTF.